The present entry profiles one TCR beta chain with its context. This sample was taken from a study of blood T cell repertoires in COVID-19. Across the study: Spain, Italy and the United States supplied samples that represented acute and convalescent COVID-19. Sample material is recorded as cDNA or gDNA derived from T cells, B-cell-depleted T cells, or PBMCs.

As originally analysed: Estimation of nucleated cell counts was performed using reference gene primer amplification. Repertoires were generated with immunoSEQ multiplex PCR, while TCRdb's copy carries only in-frame clones and drops some. The V and J calls and clone size come from that table; D and trimming were worked out from the DNA. The table has fewer than 300,000 clones, about four fifths seen once. The CDR3 is 14 amino acids. Germline values: CDR1 KGHSH, CDR2 LQKENI. The V and J ends lost 3 bases and 3 bases respectively, with 11 bases between them. The receptor was derived from a woman aged 60-75 years with active or convalescent COVID-19. The sequenced sample was peripheral blood. V gene TRBV18 combines with J gene TRBJ1-1, with D unresolved. CDR3 in amino acids: CASSPAGDDTEAFF. CDR3 nucleotide sequence: TGTGCCAGCTCACCTGCCGGGGATGACACTGAAGCTTTCTTT.